Below are 20 T cell receptor beta chains sequenced from a single sample in a study of blood T cell repertoires in COVID-19. TCRdb keeps only in-frame clones here, not all; method: immunoSEQ multiplex PCR. Of 150,000 to 200,000 clones listed, around 84% were seen once; the top ten hold approximately 3%. Source material: PBMCs or T cells enriched from blood (not recorded which). The source of these receptors is a woman aged 25 to 39 who had been exposed to COVID-19.

This clone was seen a single time. The rearrangement joins TRBV7-3 to TRBJ2-6; TRBD1 agrees at 9 bases. After removal of 2 bases from V and 0 bases from J, the junction contained 11 bases not matched to a gene. The CDR3 has 20 residues. Germline V gene lookup returns CDR1 SGHTA and CDR2 FQGTGA. The DNA for the CDR3 is TGTGCCAGCAGCTTATTAGGGCCCGGGACAGGGAACTCTGGGGCCAACGTCCTGACTTTC. Translated, it gives CASSLLGPGTGNSGANVLTF.

The chain joins TRBV24-1 to TRBJ2-2; possible D gene TRBD2, 5 bases. Trimming removed 3 bases at V and 6 bases at J, with 10 bases between. CDR1 is KGHDR, CDR2 SFDVKD, per germline. This CDR3 is built from 14 residues. CDR3 nucleotide sequence: TGTGCCACCAGTGATCGGGGAACAGCCGGGGAGCTGTTTTTT. Its protein is CATSDRGTAGELFF.

The sample holds a few counts of this clone. V usage is TRBV3-1 (or the pseudogene TRBV3-2) and J usage is TRBJ1-1; no clear D gene. This CDR3 has 14 residues. V dropped 3 bases and J dropped 0 bases, with 8 bases sitting between them. Germline CDR1 LGHDT, CDR2 YNNKEL (reference sequence). This chain's CDR3 is CASSQPLMNTEAFF. CDR3 in DNA: TGTGCCAGCAGCCAGCCACTAATGAACACTGAAGCTTTCTTT.

The J gene is TRBJ1-3, the V gene TRBV10-3; 9 bases match TRBD1. V lost 8 bases, J lost 4 bases, and 6 bases stayed unmatched. The CDR3 covers 14 residues. The germline V gene encodes CDR1 ENHRY and CDR2 SYGVKD. CDR3 DNA: TGTGCCATCGGACGGACAGGGGTCGGAAACACCATATATTTT. Protein: CAIGRTGVGNTIYF.

The chain couples TRBV12-3 or TRBV12-4 to TRBJ2-5; possible D gene TRBD2, 6 bases. The CDR3 is 13 residues long. V was clipped by 3 bases and J by 5 bases, with 10 bases between them. The CDR3 sequence: CASSFTGRETQYF. The CDR3 nucleotides read TGTGCCAGCAGTTTCACGGGGAGGGAGACCCAGTACTTC.

The chain recombines TRBV5-8 with TRBJ2-7, with D perhaps TRBD1 (5 bases). Germline-derived CDR1 and CDR2 are SGHTS and YDEGEE. The CDR3 runs 13 residues. Trimming took off 2 bases at V and 2 bases at J, with 8 bases between the two ends. CDR3 in DNA: TGTGCCAGCAGCTTTGAAGGGGCCTACGAGCAGTACTTC. Encoded protein: CASSFEGAYEQYF.

A few counts support this clone. The rearrangement uses TRBV20-1 and TRBJ2-1; D is perhaps TRBD2 (5 bases). This CDR3 has 11 amino acids. Deletions cut 6 bases from V and 10 bases from J, with 13 bases between. Per germline, CDR1 DFQATT and CDR2 SNEGSKA (reference sequence). The CDR3 DNA is TGCAGTGCGGACTGGGAAGGGGAGCAGTTCTTC. Its protein product is CSADWEGEQFF.

The chain recombines TRBV13 with TRBJ2-1, with TRBD2 matching over 12 bases. Trimming cost V 2 bases and J 1 base; bases outside gene matches: 3. The CDR3 extends over 17 amino acids. Per the germline V gene, CDR1 is PRHDT and CDR2 is FYEKMQ (reference sequence). The CDR3 here is CASSLLAGGWSYNEQFF. Written as DNA, the CDR3 is TGTGCCAGCAGCTTACTAGCGGGGGGGTGGTCCTACAATGAGCAGTTCTTC.

In its sample, this clone was seen once. The chain combines TRBV2 with TRBJ1-5; D unresolved. Germline V lookup: CDR1 SNHLY, CDR2 FYNNEI. The CDR3 sequence is 11 residues long. Deletions cut 5 bases from V and 16 bases from J, with 15 bases between. The chain's CDR3 is CASSSSGSPHF. In DNA form, the CDR3 reads TGTGCCAGCAGTTCTTCCGGGAGTCCTCATTTT.

This chain connects TRBV30 to TRBJ2-3; no reliable D call. Trimming cost V 2 bases and J 3 bases, with 9 bases left between them. From germline, CDR1 is GTSNPN and CDR2 SVGIG (reference sequence). This CDR3 is 13 amino acids long. This CDR3 reads CAWSTVTTDTQYF. In DNA, the CDR3 is TGTGCCTGGAGTACCGTCACTACAGATACGCAGTATTTT.

The chain recombines TRBV6-1 with TRBJ1-5; D is unresolved. The V gene lost 3 bases and the J gene lost 6 bases, with 9 bases spanning the gap. CDR3 size: 13 residues. Germline V gives CDR1 MNHNS, CDR2 SASEGT. Here the CDR3 reads CASSERGGQPQHF. The CDR3 coding sequence is TGTGCCAGCAGTGAGAGAGGAGGTCAGCCCCAGCATTTT.

This clone was detected once. The V call is TRBV5-5, the J call TRBJ1-3; TRBD1 matches at 10 bases. The V gene's germline CDR1 is SGHKS and CDR2 YYEKEE (reference sequence). CDR3 length: 17 amino acids. Trimming removed 4 bases from V and 2 bases from J; junction bases left unmatched: 9. CDR3 nucleotides: TGTGCCAGCAGCCCACTCCCGGGACAGGGGACTGGAAACACCATATATTTT. Its protein is CASSPLPGQGTGNTIYF. Looking up the rest from reference TRBV5-5 and TRBJ1-3 gives the full variable domain: DAGVTQSPTHLIKTRGQQVTLRCSPISGHKSVSWYQQVLGQGPQFIFQYYEKEERGRGNFPDRFSARQFPNYSSELNVNALLLGDSALYLCASSPLPGQGTGNTIYFGEGSWLTVV.

The chain carries TRBV15 and TRBJ1-2; 7 bases match TRBD1. The germline CDR1 and CDR2 sequences are LNHNV and YYDKDF (reference sequence). The CDR3 runs 13 residues. V was clipped by 5 bases and J by 2 bases; unmatched bases: 2. The CDR3 DNA is TGTGCCACCAGCTTGGACAGGAACTATGGCTACACCTTC. Protein: CATSLDRNYGYTF. The whole variable domain, filled in from reference TRBV15 and TRBJ1-2, reads DAMVIQNPRYQVTQFGKPVTLSCSQTLNHNVMYWYQQKSSQAPKLLFHYYDKDFNNEADTPDNFQSRRPNTSFCFLDIRSPGLGDTAMYLCATSLDRNYGYTFGSGTRLTVV.

J is TRBJ2-3 and V is TRBV30; maybe TRBD2 (6 bases). Germline CDR1 reads GTSNPN; CDR2 reads SVGIG (reference sequence). V dropped 3 bases and J dropped 4 bases, with 20 bases sitting between them. The CDR3 runs to 16 residues. CDR3 sequence (DNA): TGTGCCTGGAGGTCCCTTTGGGGGGACGGATCAGATACGCAGTATTTT. This translates into CAWRSLWGDGSDTQYF.

This clone appeared once. The chain carries TRBV5-1 and TRBJ2-7, with D uncertain. CDR3 length: 16 residues. V lost 0 bases and J 0 bases, leaving 13 bases between the germline ends. From germline, CDR1 is SGHRS and CDR2 YFSETQ. CDR3 amino acids: CASSLVFEASSYEQYF. The CDR3 nucleotides read TGCGCCAGCAGCTTGGTGTTCGAGGCTAGCTCCTACGAGCAGTACTTC.

This clone was counted a single time. J is TRBJ2-1 and V is TRBV6-6, with 12 bases aligning to TRBD1. Unmatched junction bases numbered 8, after V lost 0 bases and J lost 14 bases. The CDR3 is 15 amino acids. The germline gives CDR1 MNHNY, CDR2 SVGAGI (reference sequence). CDR3 region: CASSYSRDRGPGEFF. The CDR3 DNA follows: TGTGCCAGCAGTTACTCGCGGGACAGGGGGCCTGGGGAGTTCTTC.

This clone has a single count. J is TRBJ1-6 and V is TRBV30; the match to TRBD1 covers 7 bases. J lost 0 bases, V lost 4 bases, and 12 bases had no gene match. CDR3 length: 18 amino acids. CDR1 is GTSNPN and CDR2 is SVGIG in the germline V gene (reference sequence). CDR3: CAWTLLGQASSYNSPLHF. CDR3 DNA: TGTGCCTGGACCCTCCTCGGACAGGCCAGCTCCTATAATTCACCCCTCCACTTT.

CDR3 DNA: TGTGCCAGCATAAATGACAGGGGTAACTATGGCTACACCTTC. It encodes CASINDRGNYGYTF. The chain employs TRBV2 and TRBJ1-2; 8 bases align to TRBD1. The CDR3 contains 14 residues. Germline V lookup: CDR1 SNHLY, CDR2 FYNNEI. V dropped 7 bases and J dropped 1; count of bases not matched to a gene: 5.

The gene calls are TRBV7-6 and TRBJ2-5; TRBD1 is a possible D gene (5 bases). The V gene's germline CDR1 is SGHVS and CDR2 FNYEAQ. The CDR3 loop spans 12 amino acids. Trimming left V 6 bases short and J 7 bases short, with 12 bases between. The CDR3 bases are TGTGCCAGCAGTCCTACCCAGGGGACCCAGTACTTC. This sequence encodes CASSPTQGTQYF.

The genes are TRBV7-2 and TRBJ2-2; D is possibly TRBD1 (5 bases). The ends were cut back, 3 bases at V and 3 bases at J, with 8 bases in the middle. The germline gives CDR1 SGHTA, CDR2 FQGNSA. The CDR3 is 14 amino acids. CDR3 amino acids: CASSLATDTGELFF. The CDR3 region has the DNA TGTGCCAGCAGCTTGGCGACAGACACCGGGGAGCTGTTTTTT.